These 3 T cell receptor beta chains came from one sample sequenced in a study of T cells after posttransplantation cyclophosphamide. Measured with immunoSEQ multiplex PCR; TCRdb has only the in-frame clones, and not every one. There are more than 9,500 clones in the sample, none observed a single time. Input material: PBMCs. The receptors were gathered from a middle-aged woman in good health, CMV-negative, and a related stem cell transplant donor.

This clone was recorded a few times. The chain combines TRBV15 with TRBJ2-5, with 7 bases aligning to TRBD2. Germline V lookup: CDR1 LNHNV, CDR2 YYDKDF (reference sequence). The ends lost 2 bases at V and 4 bases at J; junction bases unmatched: 13. The CDR3 covers 17 residues. CDR3 residues: CATSRSHGGGPLETQYF. The CDR3 DNA reads as TGTGCCACCAGCAGATCGCACGGGGGAGGGCCGTTAGAGACCCAGTACTTC.

This clone was counted at least ten times. J is TRBJ1-1 and V is TRBV6-2 or TRBV6-3; D is uncertain. The ends were cut back, 5 bases at V and 10 bases at J, with 20 bases in the middle. The CDR3 extends over 14 amino acids. The germline gives CDR1 MNHEY, CDR2 SVGEGT. CDR3 DNA sequence: TGTGCCAGCAGTCCCCTTTATGTCACCTCCGGAGCTTTCTTT. Translation gives CASSPLYVTSGAFF.

The table lists this clone with many counts. This rearrangement joins TRBV28 to TRBJ1-1; D is unresolved. The V gene's germline CDR1 is MDHEN and CDR2 SYDVKM. The germline V and J ends were trimmed by 6 bases and 4 bases, with 6 bases remaining between them. The CDR3 contains 11 residues. The CDR3 here is CASSSGTEAFF. CDR3 sequence (DNA): TGTGCCAGCAGCTCAGGCACTGAAGCTTTCTTT.